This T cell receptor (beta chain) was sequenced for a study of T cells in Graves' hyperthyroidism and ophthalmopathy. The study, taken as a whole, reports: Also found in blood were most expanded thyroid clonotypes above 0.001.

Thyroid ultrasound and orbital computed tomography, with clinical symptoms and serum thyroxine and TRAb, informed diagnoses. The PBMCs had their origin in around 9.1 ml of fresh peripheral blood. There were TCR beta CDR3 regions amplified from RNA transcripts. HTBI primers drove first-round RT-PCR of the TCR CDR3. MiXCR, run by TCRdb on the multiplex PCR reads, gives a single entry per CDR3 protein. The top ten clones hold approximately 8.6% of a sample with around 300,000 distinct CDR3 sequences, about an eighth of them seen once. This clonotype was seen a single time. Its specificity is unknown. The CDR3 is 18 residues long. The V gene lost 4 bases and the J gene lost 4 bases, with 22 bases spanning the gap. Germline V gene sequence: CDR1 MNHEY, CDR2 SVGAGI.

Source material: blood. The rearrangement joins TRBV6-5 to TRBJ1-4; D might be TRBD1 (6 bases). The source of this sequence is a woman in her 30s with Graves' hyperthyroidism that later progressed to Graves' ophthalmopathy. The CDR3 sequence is CASSSEYRGGRGNEKLFF. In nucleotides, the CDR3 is TGTGCCAGCAGTTCCGAGTATAGGGGGGGACGGGGTAATGAAAAACTGTTTTTT.